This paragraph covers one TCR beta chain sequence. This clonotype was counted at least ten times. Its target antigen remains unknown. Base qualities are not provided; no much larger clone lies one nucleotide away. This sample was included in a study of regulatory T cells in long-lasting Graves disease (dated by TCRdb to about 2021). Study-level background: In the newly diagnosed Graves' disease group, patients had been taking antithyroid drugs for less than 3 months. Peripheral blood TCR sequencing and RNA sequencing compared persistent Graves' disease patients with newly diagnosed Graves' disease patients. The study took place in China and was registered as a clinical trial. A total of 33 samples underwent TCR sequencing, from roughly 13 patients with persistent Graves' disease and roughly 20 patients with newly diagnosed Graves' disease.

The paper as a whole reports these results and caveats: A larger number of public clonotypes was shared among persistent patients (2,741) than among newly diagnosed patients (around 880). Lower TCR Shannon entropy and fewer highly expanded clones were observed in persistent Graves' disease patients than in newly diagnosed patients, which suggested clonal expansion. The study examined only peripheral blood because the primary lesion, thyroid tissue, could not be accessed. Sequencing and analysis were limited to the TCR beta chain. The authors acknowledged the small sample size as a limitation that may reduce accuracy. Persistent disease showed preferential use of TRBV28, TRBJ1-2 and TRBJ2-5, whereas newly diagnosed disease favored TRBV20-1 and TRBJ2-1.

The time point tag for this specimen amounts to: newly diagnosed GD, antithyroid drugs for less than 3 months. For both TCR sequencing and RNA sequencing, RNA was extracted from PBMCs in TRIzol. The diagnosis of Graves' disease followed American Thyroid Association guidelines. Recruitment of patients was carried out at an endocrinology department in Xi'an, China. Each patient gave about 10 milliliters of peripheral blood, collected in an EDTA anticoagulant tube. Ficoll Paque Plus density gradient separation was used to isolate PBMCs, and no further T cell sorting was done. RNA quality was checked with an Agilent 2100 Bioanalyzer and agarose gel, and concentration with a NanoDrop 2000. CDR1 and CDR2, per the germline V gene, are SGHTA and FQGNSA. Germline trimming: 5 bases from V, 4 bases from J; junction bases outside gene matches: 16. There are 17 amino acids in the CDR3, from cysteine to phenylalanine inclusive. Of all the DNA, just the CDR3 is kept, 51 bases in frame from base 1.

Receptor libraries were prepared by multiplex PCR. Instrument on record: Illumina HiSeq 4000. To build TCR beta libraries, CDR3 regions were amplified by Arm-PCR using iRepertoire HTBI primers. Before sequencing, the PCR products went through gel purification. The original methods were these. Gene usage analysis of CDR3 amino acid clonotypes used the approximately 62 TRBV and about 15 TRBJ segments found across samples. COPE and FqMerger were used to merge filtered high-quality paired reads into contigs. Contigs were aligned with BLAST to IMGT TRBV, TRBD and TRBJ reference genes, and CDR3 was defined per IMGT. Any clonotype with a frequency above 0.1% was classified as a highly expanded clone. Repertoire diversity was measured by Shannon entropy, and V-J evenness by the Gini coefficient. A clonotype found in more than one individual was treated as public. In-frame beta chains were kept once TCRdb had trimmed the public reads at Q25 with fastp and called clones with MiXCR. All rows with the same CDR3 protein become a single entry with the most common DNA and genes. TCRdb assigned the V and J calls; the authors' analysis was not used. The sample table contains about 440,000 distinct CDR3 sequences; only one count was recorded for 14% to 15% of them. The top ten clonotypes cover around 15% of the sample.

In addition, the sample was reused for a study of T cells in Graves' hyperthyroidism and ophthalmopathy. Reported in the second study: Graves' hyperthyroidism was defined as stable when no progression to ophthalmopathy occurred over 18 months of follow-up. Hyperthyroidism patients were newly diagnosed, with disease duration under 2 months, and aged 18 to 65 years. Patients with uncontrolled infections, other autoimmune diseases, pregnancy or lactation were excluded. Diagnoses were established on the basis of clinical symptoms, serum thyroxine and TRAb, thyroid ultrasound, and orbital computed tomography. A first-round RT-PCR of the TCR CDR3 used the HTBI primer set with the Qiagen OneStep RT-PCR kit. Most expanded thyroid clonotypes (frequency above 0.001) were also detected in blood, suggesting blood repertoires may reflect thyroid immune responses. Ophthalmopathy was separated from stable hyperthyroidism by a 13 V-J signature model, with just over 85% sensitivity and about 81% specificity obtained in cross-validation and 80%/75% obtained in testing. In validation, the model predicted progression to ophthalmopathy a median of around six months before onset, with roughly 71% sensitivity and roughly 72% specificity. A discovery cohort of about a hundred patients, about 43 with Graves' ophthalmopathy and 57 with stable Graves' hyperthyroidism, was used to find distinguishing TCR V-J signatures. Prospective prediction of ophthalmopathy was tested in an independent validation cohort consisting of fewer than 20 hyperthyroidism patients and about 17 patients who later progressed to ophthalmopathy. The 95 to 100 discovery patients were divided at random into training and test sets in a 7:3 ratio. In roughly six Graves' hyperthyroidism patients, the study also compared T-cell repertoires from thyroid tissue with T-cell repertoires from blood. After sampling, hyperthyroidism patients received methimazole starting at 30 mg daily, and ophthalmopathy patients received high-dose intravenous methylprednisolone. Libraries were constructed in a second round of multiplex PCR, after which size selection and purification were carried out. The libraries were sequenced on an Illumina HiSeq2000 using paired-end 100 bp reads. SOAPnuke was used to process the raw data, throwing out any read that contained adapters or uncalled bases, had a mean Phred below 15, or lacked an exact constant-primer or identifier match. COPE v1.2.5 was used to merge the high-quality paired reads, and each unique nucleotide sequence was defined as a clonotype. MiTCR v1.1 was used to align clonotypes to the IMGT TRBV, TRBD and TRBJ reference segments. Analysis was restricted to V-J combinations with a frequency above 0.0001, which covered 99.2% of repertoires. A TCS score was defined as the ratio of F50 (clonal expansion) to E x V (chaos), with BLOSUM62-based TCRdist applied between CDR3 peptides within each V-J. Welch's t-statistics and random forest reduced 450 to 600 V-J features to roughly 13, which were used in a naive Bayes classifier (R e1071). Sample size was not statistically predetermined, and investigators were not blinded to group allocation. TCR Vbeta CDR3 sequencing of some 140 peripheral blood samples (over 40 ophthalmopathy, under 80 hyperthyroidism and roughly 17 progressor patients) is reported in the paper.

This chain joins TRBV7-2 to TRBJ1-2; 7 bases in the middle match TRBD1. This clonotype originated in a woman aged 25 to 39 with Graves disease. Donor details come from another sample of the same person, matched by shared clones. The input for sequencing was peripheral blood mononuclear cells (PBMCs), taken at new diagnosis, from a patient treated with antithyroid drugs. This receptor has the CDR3 CASSPGDRASSSYGYTF. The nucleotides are TGTGCCAGCAGCCCCGGGGACAGAGCGTCATCGTCCTATGGCTACACCTTC.